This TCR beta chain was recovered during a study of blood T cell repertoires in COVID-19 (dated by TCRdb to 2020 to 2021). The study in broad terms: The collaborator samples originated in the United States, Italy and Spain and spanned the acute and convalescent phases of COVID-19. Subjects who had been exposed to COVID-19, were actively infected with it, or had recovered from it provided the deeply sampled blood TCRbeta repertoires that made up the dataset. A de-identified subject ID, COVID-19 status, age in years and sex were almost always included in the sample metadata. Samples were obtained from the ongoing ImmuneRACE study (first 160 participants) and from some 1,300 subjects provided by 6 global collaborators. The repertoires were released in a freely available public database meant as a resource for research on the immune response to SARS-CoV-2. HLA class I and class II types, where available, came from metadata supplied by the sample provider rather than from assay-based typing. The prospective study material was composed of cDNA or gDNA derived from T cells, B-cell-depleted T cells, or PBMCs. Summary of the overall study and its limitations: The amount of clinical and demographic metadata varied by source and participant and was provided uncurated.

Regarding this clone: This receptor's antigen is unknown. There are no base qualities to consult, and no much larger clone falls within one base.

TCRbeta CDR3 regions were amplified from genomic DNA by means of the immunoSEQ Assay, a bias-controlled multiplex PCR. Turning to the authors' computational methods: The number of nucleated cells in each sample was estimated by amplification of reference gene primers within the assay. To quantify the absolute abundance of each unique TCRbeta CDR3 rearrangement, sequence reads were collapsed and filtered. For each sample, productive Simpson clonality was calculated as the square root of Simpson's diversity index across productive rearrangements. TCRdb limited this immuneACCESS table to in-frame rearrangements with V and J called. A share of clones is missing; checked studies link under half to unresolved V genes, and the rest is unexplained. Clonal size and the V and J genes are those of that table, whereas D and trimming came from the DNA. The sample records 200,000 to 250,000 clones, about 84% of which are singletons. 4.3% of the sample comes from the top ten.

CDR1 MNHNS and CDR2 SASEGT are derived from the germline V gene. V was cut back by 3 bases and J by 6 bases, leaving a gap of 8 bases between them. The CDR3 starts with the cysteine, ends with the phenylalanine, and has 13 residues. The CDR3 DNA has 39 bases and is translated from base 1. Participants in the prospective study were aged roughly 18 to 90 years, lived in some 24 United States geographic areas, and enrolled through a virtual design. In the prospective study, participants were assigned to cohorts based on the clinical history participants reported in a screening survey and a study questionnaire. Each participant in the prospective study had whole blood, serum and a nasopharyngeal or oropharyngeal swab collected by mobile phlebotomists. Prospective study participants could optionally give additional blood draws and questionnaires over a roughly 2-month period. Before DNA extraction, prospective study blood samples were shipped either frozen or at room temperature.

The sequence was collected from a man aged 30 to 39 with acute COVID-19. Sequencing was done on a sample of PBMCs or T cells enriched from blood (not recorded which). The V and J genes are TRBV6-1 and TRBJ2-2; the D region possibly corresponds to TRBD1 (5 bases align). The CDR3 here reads CASSDREPGELFF. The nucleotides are TGTGCCAGCAGTGACAGGGAACCCGGGGAGCTGTTTTTT.